This T cell receptor (beta chain) was identified during a study of T cell repertoires in cytomegalovirus infection. Trimming removed 3 bases from V and 4 bases from J; junction bases left unmatched: 6. The germline V gene has CDR1 SQVTM and CDR2 ANQGSEA. The length of the CDR3 is 14 residues. MiXCR was run by TCRdb on the reads, yielding one entry per CDR3 protein. The sample lists 600,000 to 800,000 distinct CDR3 sequences, 20% to 25% seen once, with 8% in the top ten. Sample: CD8+ T cells from PBMCs. V usage is TRBV29-1 and J usage is TRBJ2-1; 7 bases are a match to TRBD2. This receptor was obtained from a human donor in good health (CMV status not recorded). Some clones in this sample may be carry-over from other donors' samples. The chain's CDR3 is CSVDFAGVYNEQFF. CDR3 DNA: TGCAGCGTTGATTTTGCGGGGGTGTACAATGAGCAGTTCTTC.